This T cell receptor (beta chain) was documented in a study of beta chain features in type 1 diabetes. The sequenced template was cDNA made from the entire isolated RNA. The data were produced by immunoSEQ multiplex PCR, yet TCRdb's version contains in-frame clones alone and is incomplete. The sample carries approximately 380,000 clones, over 12% recorded once. With V trimmed by 7 bases and J by 0 bases, 8 bases remained unmatched. Germline V CDR1 and CDR2: SGHAT, FQDESV (reference sequence). CDR3 length: 15 residues. The chain joins TRBV11-1 to TRBJ2-7, with 8 bases lining up with TRBD2. The sample was naive CD4+ T cells from blood. The source is a young woman in good health. CDR3 protein: CASTPSAGGSYEQYF. CDR3 in DNA: TGTGCCAGCACCCCATCGGCGGGGGGCTCCTACGAGCAGTACTTC.